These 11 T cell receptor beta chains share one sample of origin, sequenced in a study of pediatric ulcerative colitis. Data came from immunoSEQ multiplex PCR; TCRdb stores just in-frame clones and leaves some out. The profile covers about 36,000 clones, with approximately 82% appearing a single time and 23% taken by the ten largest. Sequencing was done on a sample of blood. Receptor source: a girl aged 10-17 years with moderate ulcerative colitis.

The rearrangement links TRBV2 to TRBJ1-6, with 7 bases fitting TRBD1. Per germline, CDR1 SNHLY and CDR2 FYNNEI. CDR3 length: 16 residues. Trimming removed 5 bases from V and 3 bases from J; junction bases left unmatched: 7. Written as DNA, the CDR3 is TGTGCCAGCAGTACCGGACAGGAAGACTATAATTCACCCCTCCACTTT. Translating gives CASSTGQEDYNSPLHF.

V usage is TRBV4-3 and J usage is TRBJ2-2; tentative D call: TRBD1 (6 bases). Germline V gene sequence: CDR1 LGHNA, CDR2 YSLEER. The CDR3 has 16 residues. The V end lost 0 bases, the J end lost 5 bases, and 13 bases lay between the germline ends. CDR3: CASSQDLGGPTGELFF. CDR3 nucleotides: TGCGCCAGCAGCCAAGATCTTGGGGGCCCGACCGGGGAGCTGTTTTTT.

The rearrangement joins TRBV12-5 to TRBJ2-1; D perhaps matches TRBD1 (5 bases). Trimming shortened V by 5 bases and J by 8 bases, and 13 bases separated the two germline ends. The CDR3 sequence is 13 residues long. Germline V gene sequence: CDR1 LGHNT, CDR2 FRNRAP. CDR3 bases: TGTGCTAGTGGTCCCGACAGTGGCGATGAGCAGTTCTTC. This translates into CASGPDSGDEQFF.

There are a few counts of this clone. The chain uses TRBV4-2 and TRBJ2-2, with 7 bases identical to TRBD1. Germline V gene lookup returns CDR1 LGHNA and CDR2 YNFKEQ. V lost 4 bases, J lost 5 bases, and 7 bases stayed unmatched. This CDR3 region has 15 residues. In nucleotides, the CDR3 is TGTGCCAGCAGCCTTCCCGGGACAGAGACCGGGGAGCTGTTTTTT. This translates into CASSLPGTETGELFF.

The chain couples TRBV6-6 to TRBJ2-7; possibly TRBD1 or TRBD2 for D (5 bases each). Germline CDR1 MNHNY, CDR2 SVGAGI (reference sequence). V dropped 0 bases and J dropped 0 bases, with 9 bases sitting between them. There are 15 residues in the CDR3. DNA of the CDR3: TGTGCCAGCAGTTACTCCTTTGGGGGCTCCTACGAGCAGTACTTC. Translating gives CASSYSFGGSYEQYF.

As DNA, the CDR3 is TGTGCCAGCAGCCGGGACAGGGTAAGAATTCAGCCCCAGCATTTT. Translating gives CASSRDRVRIQPQHF. V and J are TRBV2 and TRBJ1-5; 9 bases align to TRBD1. CDR1 is SNHLY, CDR2 FYNNEI, per germline. CDR3 size: 15 residues. V gave up 6 bases and J gave up 6 bases; unmatched junction bases: 9.

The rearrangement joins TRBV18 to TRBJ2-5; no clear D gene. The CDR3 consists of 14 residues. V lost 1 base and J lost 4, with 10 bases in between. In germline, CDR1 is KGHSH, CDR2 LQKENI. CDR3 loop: CASSPLPVGETQYF. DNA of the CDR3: TGTGCCAGCTCACCACTCCCTGTAGGAGAGACCCAGTACTTC.

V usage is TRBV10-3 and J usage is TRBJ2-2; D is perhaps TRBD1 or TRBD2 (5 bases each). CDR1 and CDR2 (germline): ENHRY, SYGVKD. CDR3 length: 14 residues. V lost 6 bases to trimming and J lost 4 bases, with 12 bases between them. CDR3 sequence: CAIRGVHVTGELFF. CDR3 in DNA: TGTGCCATCAGGGGGGTACATGTCACCGGGGAGCTGTTTTTT.

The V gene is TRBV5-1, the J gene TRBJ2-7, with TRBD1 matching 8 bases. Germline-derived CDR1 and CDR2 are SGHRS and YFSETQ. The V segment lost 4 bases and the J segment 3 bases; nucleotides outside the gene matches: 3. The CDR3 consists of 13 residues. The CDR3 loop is CASSPDRGYEQYF. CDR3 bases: TGCGCCAGCAGCCCCGACAGGGGCTACGAGCAGTACTTC.

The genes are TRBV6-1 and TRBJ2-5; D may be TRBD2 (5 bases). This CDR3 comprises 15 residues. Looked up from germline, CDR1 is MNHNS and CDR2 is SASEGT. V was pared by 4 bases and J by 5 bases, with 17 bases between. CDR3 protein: CASSGFGSSGETQYF. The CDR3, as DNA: TGTGCCAGCAGTGGCTTTGGGAGCAGTGGTGAGACCCAGTACTTC.

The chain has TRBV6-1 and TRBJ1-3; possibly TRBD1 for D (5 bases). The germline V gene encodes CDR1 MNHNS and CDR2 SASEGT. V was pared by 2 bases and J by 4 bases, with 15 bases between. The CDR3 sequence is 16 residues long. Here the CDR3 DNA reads TGTGCCAGCAGTGAATGGGGGATCCAGTGGGGAAACACCATATATTTT. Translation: CASSEWGIQWGNTIYF.